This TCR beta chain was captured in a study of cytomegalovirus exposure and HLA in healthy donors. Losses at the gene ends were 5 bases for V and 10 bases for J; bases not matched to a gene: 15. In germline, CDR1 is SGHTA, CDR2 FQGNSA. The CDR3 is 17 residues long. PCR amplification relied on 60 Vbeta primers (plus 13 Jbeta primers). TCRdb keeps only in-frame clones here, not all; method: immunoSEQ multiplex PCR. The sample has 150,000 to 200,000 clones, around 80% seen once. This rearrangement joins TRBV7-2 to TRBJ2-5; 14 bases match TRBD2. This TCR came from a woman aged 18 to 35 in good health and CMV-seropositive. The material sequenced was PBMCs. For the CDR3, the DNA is TGTGCCAGCAGCCAGTCCCTTAGGACTAGCGGGGGGACTCGCCAGTACTTC. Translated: CASSQSLRTSGGTRQYF.